The 20 T cell receptor beta chains presented below share a single source sample, sequenced in a study of naive and memory T cell subsets. Study outcomes and limitations: Possibly reflecting memory cells re-expressing CD45RA, a few larger clonotypes occurred in naive repertoires, especially CD8.

The antigens for these receptors are not known. Two oligonucleotides, mixed equimolar, formed the beta constant-region primer covering TRBC1 and TRBC2. Nested alpha and beta constant-region primers with the SP2 primer drove four PCR rounds on ligated cDNA. Via MiXCR, TCRdb re-called the UMI-ligation and nested PCR reads, giving one row per CDR3 protein. This table holds more than 95,000 distinct CDR3 sequences, about 14% found once. Source material: naive CD8+ T cells from blood. These receptors originate from a human donor in good health.

The chain has TRBV5-4 and TRBJ2-7; D not resolved. V lost 2 bases and J lost 5, with 8 bases in between. Germline-derived CDR1 and CDR2 are SGHNT and YYREEE (reference sequence). The CDR3 runs to 12 residues. The CDR3 protein is CASSLAGDEQYF. In DNA, the CDR3 is TGTGCCAGCAGCTTAGCAGGCGACGAGCAGTACTTC.

This CDR3 is CSARDHASGARDTQYF. As DNA, the CDR3 is TGCAGTGCTAGAGATCACGCTAGCGGGGCTAGAGATACGCAGTATTTT. The V and J genes are TRBV20-1 and TRBJ2-3; 9 bases fit TRBD2. The CDR3 consists of 16 residues. V lost 0 bases and J lost 5; bases outside the gene matches: 9. Germline V lookup: CDR1 DFQATT, CDR2 SNEGSKA (reference sequence).

This sequence joins TRBV27 and TRBJ2-7, with TRBD2 identical over 12 bases. In germline, CDR1 is MNHEY, CDR2 SMNVEV (reference sequence). V lost 5 bases and J lost 2; bases outside the gene matches: 4. This CDR3 has 15 residues. Here the CDR3 reads CASSASSGGAYEQYF. DNA for the CDR3: TGTGCCAGCAGTGCATCTAGCGGGGGGGCCTACGAGCAGTACTTC.

This clonotype has a count of ten or more. V and J are TRBV9 and TRBJ2-1; no firm D call. The length of the CDR3 is 12 residues. Germline CDR1 and CDR2: SGDLS and YYNGEE. V lost 0 bases and J lost 8, with 6 bases in between. The CDR3 reads CASSVERDEQFF. The CDR3 DNA is TGTGCCAGCAGCGTAGAACGAGATGAGCAGTTCTTC. Full variable domain (rest looked up from reference TRBV9 and TRBJ2-1): DSGVTQTPKHLITATGQRVTLRCSPRSGDLSVYWYQQSLDQGLQFLIQYYNGEERAKGNILERFSAQQFPDLHSELNLSSLELGDSALYFCASSVERDEQFFGPGTRLTVL.

CDR3 region: CASSLAGDVTDTQYF. CDR3 bases: TGTGCCAGCAGCTTAGCGGGAGACGTCACAGATACGCAGTATTTT. V is TRBV7-9 and J is TRBJ2-3; D is perhaps TRBD2 (5 bases). CDR1 is SEHNR, CDR2 FQNEAQ, per germline (reference sequence). This CDR3 contains 15 residues. Trimming cost V 0 bases and J 2 bases, with 9 bases left between them.

The gene calls are TRBV5-6 and TRBJ2-5; D is perhaps TRBD2 (5 bases). Trimming cost V 0 bases and J 3 bases, with 9 bases left between them. CDR1 and CDR2 from the germline V gene are SGHDT and YYEEEE. This CDR3 has 14 amino acids. The DNA of the CDR3 is TGTGCCAGCAGCTTGGCGGTCGGGGAAGAGACCCAGTACTTC. Translated, it gives CASSLAVGEETQYF.

The gene calls are TRBV5-6 and TRBJ2-7; D not certain. The CDR3 is 13 amino acids. V lost 1 base, J lost 5 bases, and 10 bases lay in between. In germline, CDR1 is SGHDT, CDR2 YYEEEE. The CDR3 is CASSLRYRNEQYF. CDR3 in DNA: TGTGCCAGCAGCTTGAGGTATAGGAACGAGCAGTACTTC.

The V call is TRBV15, the J call TRBJ1-2; D not certain. The V end lost 0 bases, the J end lost 7 bases, and 12 bases lay between the germline ends. Per the germline V gene, CDR1 is LNHNV and CDR2 is YYDKDF (reference sequence). This CDR3 has 14 amino acids. CDR3: CATSREQAGSGYTF. The CDR3 DNA reads TGTGCCACCAGCAGAGAGCAGGCCGGATCTGGCTACACCTTC.

V gene TRBV7-9 combines with J gene TRBJ2-7; 9 bases align to TRBD1. The trim removed 5 bases at V and 2 bases at J, leaving 7 bases unmatched. Germline assignment: CDR1 SEHNR and CDR2 FQNEAQ (reference sequence). This CDR3 has 15 residues. The CDR3 is CASSQGQGPTYEQYF. The CDR3 DNA reads as TGTGCCAGCAGCCAAGGACAGGGGCCAACCTACGAGCAGTACTTC.

This clonotype was seen many times. The chain is built from TRBV4-2 and TRBJ2-5; D is perhaps TRBD2 (6 bases). The V gene's germline CDR1 is LGHNA and CDR2 YNFKEQ. With 1 base removed from V and 5 bases from J, the gap between germline ends came to 14 bases. The CDR3 consists of 15 residues. Written as DNA, the CDR3 is TGTGCCAGCAGCCAAGTGGTTAGCGGCGGGGAGACCCAGTACTTC. Its translation is CASSQVVSGGETQYF.

This clonotype was counted ten times or more. This chain links TRBV14 with TRBJ2-1, with 10 nucleotides matching TRBD1. Germline V gene lookup returns CDR1 SGHDN and CDR2 FVKESK. The V gene end was trimmed by 6 bases and the J gene end by 6 bases; junction bases not matched to a gene: 8. The length of the CDR3 is 15 residues. DNA of the CDR3: TGTGCCAGCAGGGTTACCGGGACAGGGGTCAATGAGCAGTTCTTC. This translates into CASRVTGTGVNEQFF. Using reference TRBV14 and TRBJ2-1 for the parts outside the CDR3, the full variable domain is EAGVTQFPSHSVIEKGQTVTLRCDPISGHDNLYWYRRVMGKEIKFLLHFVKESKQDESGMPNNRFLAERTGGTYSTLKVQPAELEDSGVYFCASRVTGTGVNEQFFGPGTRLTVL.

This clonotype was observed a handful of times. The chain is built from TRBV7-8 and TRBJ2-3; 10 bases agree with TRBD1. Germline-derived CDR1 and CDR2 are SGHVS and FQNEAQ. The CDR3 totals 14 residues. The V and J ends lost 4 bases and 4 bases, in that order; junction bases with no gene match: 2. The CDR3 coding sequence is TGTGCCAGCAGCTGGACAGGGGGTCCAGATACGCAGTATTTT. Protein product: CASSWTGGPDTQYF.

This clonotype was counted between two and nine times. The chain carries TRBV24-1 and TRBJ2-1; D is unclear. The V end was cut by 5 bases, the J end by 0 bases, with 10 bases between. Germline V gene sequence: CDR1 KGHDR, CDR2 SFDVKD. The CDR3 consists of 15 residues. CDR3 in DNA: TGTGCCACCAGTGGGCTGGATAGCTCCTACAATGAGCAGTTCTTC. The encoded protein is CATSGLDSSYNEQFF.

A note on this clonotype: One junction end disagrees with the germline gene, perhaps due to a read error. The rearrangement joins TRBV6-2 or TRBV6-3 to TRBJ2-2; D is perhaps TRBD1 or TRBD2 (5 bases each). There are 17 residues in the CDR3. CDR1 and CDR2 (germline): MNHEY, SVGEGT. CDR3 protein: CASSYSPAGSNTGELIF. The CDR3 DNA sequence: TGTGCCAGCAGTTACAGTCCGGCAGGGTCGAACACCGGGGAGCTGATTTTT.

The CDR3 DNA reads as TGTGCCACCAGCAGGACACTAGGGGACACAGATACGCAGTATTTT. Residues: CATSRTLGDTDTQYF. The V gene is TRBV15, the J gene TRBJ2-3; D may match TRBD1 or TRBD2 (5 bases each). V gave up 3 bases and J gave up 2 bases, with 12 bases separating them. This CDR3 comprises 15 residues. CDR1 is LNHNV and CDR2 is YYDKDF in the germline V gene (reference sequence).

V gene TRBV24-1 combines with J gene TRBJ2-2; D possibly corresponds to TRBD1 (5 bases). This CDR3 is built from 14 residues. CDR1 and CDR2 (germline): KGHDR, SFDVKD. Trimming cost V 6 bases and J 6 bases, with 13 bases left between them. As DNA, the CDR3 is TGTGCCACCAGTACAGGATTTGGGGCCGGGGAGCTGTTTTTT. Amino acid sequence: CATSTGFGAGELFF.

The chain links TRBV7-9 to TRBJ1-3; D gene unclear. There are 15 residues in the CDR3. V dropped 3 bases and J dropped 3 bases, with 12 bases sitting between them. The germline V gene has CDR1 SEHNR and CDR2 FQNEAQ (reference sequence). The CDR3 reads CASSLGLWLGNTIYF. Written as DNA, the CDR3 is TGTGCCAGCAGCTTGGGCCTTTGGCTTGGAAACACCATATATTTT.

In its sample, this clonotype was seen many times. The chain carries TRBV12-3 or TRBV12-4 and TRBJ2-3, with 8 nucleotides matching TRBD2. This CDR3 has 15 residues. V lost 6 bases, J lost 6 bases, and 11 bases stayed unmatched. CDR3: CASREPGLVLDTQYF. The CDR3, as DNA: TGTGCCAGCAGGGAGCCGGGACTAGTCTTGGATACGCAGTATTTT.

This rearrangement joins TRBV12-5 to TRBJ2-2; D remains unclear. This CDR3 region has 12 residues. Per the germline V gene, CDR1 is LGHNT and CDR2 is FRNRAP. Trimming left V 5 bases short and J 4 bases short, with 5 bases between. Written as DNA, the CDR3 is TGTGCTAGTGGTCCCCCCACCGGGGAGCTGTTTTTT. Residues: CASGPPTGELFF. The complete variable domain, with remaining parts taken from reference TRBV12-5 and TRBJ2-2, reads DARVTQTPRHKVTEMGQEVTMRCQPILGHNTVFWYRQTMMQGLELLAYFRNRAPLDDSGMPKDRFSAEMPDATLATLKIQPSEPRDSAVYFCASGPPTGELFFGEGSRLTVL.

This clonotype was found a few times. V gene TRBV14 combines with J gene TRBJ2-7; D possibly matches TRBD1 or TRBD2 (6 bases each). Deletions cut 2 bases from V and 9 bases from J, with 11 bases between. Germline CDR1 and CDR2: SGHDN and FVKESK. The length of the CDR3 is 12 residues. The CDR3 reads CASSQPGAAQYF. In nucleotides, the CDR3 is TGTGCCAGCAGCCAACCGGGGGCAGCGCAGTACTTC.